The clone carrying this TCR beta chain has a count of ten or more. The target antigen is unknown. The data belong to a study of neurological immune-mediated disorders. Study-wide findings and caveats: The most TCR clonal expansion was seen in HTLV-1-associated myelopathy, whereas the least was seen in multiple sclerosis, below the level in healthy controls. Private repertoires in all groups were suggested, as expanded clones shared no CDR3 amino acid sequences across subjects.

A total of 2 million PBMCs stored at -80 degrees C provided the unsorted libraries. A 10-nucleotide random UMI tagged transcripts in template-switch 5'RACE cDNA synthesis. Each CDR3 protein gets one entry after TCRdb re-called the 5' RACE reads with MiXCR. The sample holds under 85,000 distinct CDR3 sequences, 13% to 15% seen once. The germline V gene has CDR1 SGHDN and CDR2 FVKESK. With 3 bases removed from V and 5 bases from J, the gap between germline ends came to 19 bases. The CDR3 runs to 16 residues. Material: PBMCs. This TCR was recovered from a woman between 45 and 65 years old in good health. This chain joins TRBV14 and TRBJ1-1; D possibly corresponds to TRBD1 (6 bases). The CDR3 sequence: CASSHRTVWSQTEAFF. DNA for the CDR3: TGTGCCAGCAGCCACCGGACAGTTTGGAGTCAAACTGAAGCTTTCTTT.